This TCR beta chain was sequenced in a study of blood T cell repertoires in COVID-19. Study as a whole: COVID-19 samples collected from the United States, Italy and Spain covered acute and convalescent phases. PBMCs, B-cell-depleted T cells, or T cells provided the cDNA or gDNA that made up the material.

In its sample, this clone was seen once. In the source study's methods: Reference gene primers were amplified, and this amplification served to estimate nucleated cell counts. The method was immunoSEQ multiplex PCR; TCRdb's version includes in-frame clones alone and lacks a portion of them. D and trimming were read from the DNA, whereas the V and J calls and clone size are those reported in that table. The repertoire consists of under 40,000 clones, with 70% to 90% occurring once and the leading ten covering roughly 32%. Germline V gene sequence: CDR1 MNHEY, CDR2 SMNVEV (reference sequence). V lost 10 bases, J lost 8 bases, and 14 bases stayed unmatched. CDR3 length: 14 residues.

Sequenced material: peripheral blood. The sequence was collected from a man aged 65 to 85 with active COVID-19. This rearrangement joins TRBV27 to TRBJ2-1; 7 bases are shared with TRBD2. CDR3 region: CATMRTRAEDEQFF. The DNA of the CDR3 is TGTGCCACCATGAGGACTAGGGCCGAGGATGAGCAGTTCTTC.